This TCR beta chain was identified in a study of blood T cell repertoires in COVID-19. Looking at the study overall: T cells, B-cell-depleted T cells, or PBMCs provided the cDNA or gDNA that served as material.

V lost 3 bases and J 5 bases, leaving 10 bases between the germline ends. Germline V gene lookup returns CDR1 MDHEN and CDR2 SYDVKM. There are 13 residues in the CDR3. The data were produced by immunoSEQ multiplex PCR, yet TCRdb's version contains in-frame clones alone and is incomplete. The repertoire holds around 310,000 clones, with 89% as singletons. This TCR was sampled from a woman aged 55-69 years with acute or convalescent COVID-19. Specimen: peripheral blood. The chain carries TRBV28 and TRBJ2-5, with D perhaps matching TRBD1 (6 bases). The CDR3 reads CASSFRGRETQYF. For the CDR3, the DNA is TGTGCCAGCAGTTTCAGGGGCCGCGAGACCCAGTACTTC.